Here is one TCR beta chain with its context. Its specificity is not known. Method: immunoSEQ multiplex PCR; TCRdb's copy keeps in-frame clones and lacks some. The sample gives 150,000 to 180,000 clones, about 86% of which show up once; 5% to 6% is in the top ten. Germline V lookup: CDR1 KGHSH, CDR2 LQKENI. V dropped 3 bases and J dropped 0; count of bases not matched to a gene: 5. CDR3 length: 16 residues. This sample is part of a study of T cell responses to AZD1222 COVID-19 vaccine. Study-wide findings and caveats: The CD4 TCRs associated with vaccination extended across spike and predominated at 160-218 and 743-854. Possibly, clonal diversity was underestimated; donors were largely white British and included more females.

The specimen was peripheral blood, collected on day 0 of MenACWY control vaccination. This receptor was taken from an adult in good health. V gene TRBV18 combines with J gene TRBJ1-5; 7 nucleotides line up with TRBD1. The CDR3: CASSPGDSYSNQPQHF. The CDR3 DNA reads TGTGCCAGCTCACCTGGGGACAGTTATAGCAATCAGCCCCAGCATTTT.